The rows below give T cell receptor beta chains drawn from one sample of a study of T cell responses to AZD1222 COVID-19 vaccine. TCRdb's copy holds only in-frame clones and misses some; the assay was immunoSEQ multiplex PCR. This table holds around 210,000 clones, around 94% found once. Source: peripheral blood, taken 28 days after the second dose of the MenACWY control vaccine. The receptors were gathered from an adult who received the MenACWY meningococcal vaccine as a control. The CDR3 runs from the conserved cysteine through the conserved F or W. D genes are given only for firm matches. Not all rows give a size; the values are once, few, many and, for expanded clones, a class.

v_gene	abundance	d_gene	j_gene	CDR3aa	CDR3nt
TRBV27	NA	TRBD1	TRBJ2-7	CASSLGTGLNEQYF	TGTGCCAGCAGTTTGGGGACAGGGCTGAACGAGCAGTACTTC
TRBV5-6	once	TRBD2	TRBJ2-3	CASSSHSGVSGVTDTQYF	TGTGCCAGCAGCTCCCACTCCGGGGTAAGCGGGGTCACAGATACGCAGTATTTT
TRBV28	few	TRBD1	TRBJ1-2	CASTSTGTNYGYTF	TGTGCCAGCACCTCGACAGGGACTAACTATGGCTACACCTTC
TRBV28	NA	TRBD2	TRBJ2-1	CASSLGPAGVYNEQFF	TGTGCCAGCAGTTTGGGGCCGGCGGGAGTCTACAATGAGCAGTTCTTC
TRBV11-1	NA	NA	TRBJ2-3	CASSSYSDRSTDTQYF	TGTGCCAGCAGCTCATACTCCGACAGGAGCACAGATACGCAGTATTTT
TRBV7-9	once	NA	TRBJ1-1	CASSLVTGNTEAFF	TGTGCCAGCAGCTTAGTAACAGGGAACACTGAAGCTTTCTTT
TRBV6-6	NA	NA	TRBJ2-1	CASDSGSSYNEQFF	TGTGCCAGCGACTCGGGAAGCTCCTACAATGAGCAGTTCTTC
TRBV5-1	NA	NA	TRBJ1-2	CASSLRTPNYGYTF	TGCGCCAGCAGCTTGAGGACCCCTAACTATGGCTACACCTTC
TRBV5-1	NA	TRBD2	TRBJ2-1	CASTLLAGKNNEQFF	TGCGCCAGCACTCTCCTAGCGGGAAAAAACAATGAGCAGTTCTTC
TRBV15	NA	NA	TRBJ1-3	CATSRDGQFGNTIYF	TGTGCCACCAGCAGAGATGGGCAGTTTGGAAACACCATATATTTT
TRBV10-1	once	NA	TRBJ2-1	CASSSSGAYNEQFF	TGCGCCAGCAGTTCTTCCGGGGCCTACAATGAGCAGTTCTTC
TRBV20-1	NA	TRBD1	TRBJ2-2	CSASEGGWAGELFF	TGCAGTGCTAGTGAAGGGGGCTGGGCCGGGGAGCTGTTTTTT
TRBV27	NA	NA	TRBJ2-7	CASSLFGTNYEQYF	TGTGCCAGCAGTTTATTTGGGACCAACTACGAGCAGTACTTC
TRBV9	NA	NA	TRBJ1-1	CASSAHYREDTEAFF	TGTGCCAGCAGCGCACACTACAGGGAGGACACTGAAGCTTTCTTT
TRBV19	once	NA	TRBJ1-3	CASGEVNAGNTIYF	TGTGCCAGTGGCGAAGTAAATGCTGGAAACACCATATATTTT
TRBV20-1	NA	NA	TRBJ2-5	CSASKGIGQETQYF	TGCAGTGCTAGTAAGGGAATTGGACAAGAGACCCAGTACTTC
TRBV7-7	NA	NA	TRBJ2-7	CASSCVGAQVGESYEQYF	TGTGCTAGCAGCTGCGTGGGGGCCCAAGTGGGGGAATCCTACGAGCAGTACTTC
TRBV4-2	NA	NA	TRBJ1-4	CASSQGEGATRANEKLFF	TGTGCCAGCAGCCAAGGCGAAGGAGCCACTAGGGCCAATGAAAAACTGTTTTTT
TRBV9	NA	NA	TRBJ2-2	CASSAPSTSSAGELFF	TGTGCCAGCAGCGCCCCATCTACTAGCTCTGCCGGGGAGCTGTTTTTT
TRBV5-1	NA	NA	TRBJ2-5	CASRLRLEETQYF	TGCGCCAGCAGGCTGAGGCTGGAAGAGACCCAGTACTTC
TRBV3-1/TRBV3-2	NA	NA	TRBJ2-7	CASSNRPDRAYEQYF	TGTGCCAGCAGCAACCGGCCGGACAGAGCATACGAGCAGTACTTC
TRBV4-3	NA	NA	TRBJ2-7	CASSQLADSSYEQYF	TGCGCCAGCAGCCAACTCGCGGACAGTTCCTACGAGCAGTACTTC
TRBV5-4	once	TRBD2	TRBJ2-3	CASSSRLAGFTDTQYF	TGTGCCAGCAGCTCAAGACTAGCGGGGTTCACAGATACGCAGTATTTT
TRBV12-3/TRBV12-4	NA	NA	TRBJ1-2	CASSPDRNYGYTF	TGTGCCAGCAGTCCCGACAGGAACTATGGCTACACCTTC
TRBV5-1	NA	TRBD1	TRBJ2-3	CASSGGFGTGIDTQYF	TGCGCCAGCAGCGGGGGTTTCGGGACAGGCATAGATACGCAGTATTTT
TRBV28	NA	NA	TRBJ2-1	CASSLLWDKSSYNEQFF	TGTGCCAGCAGTTTATTGTGGGACAAGAGCTCCTACAATGAGCAGTTCTTC